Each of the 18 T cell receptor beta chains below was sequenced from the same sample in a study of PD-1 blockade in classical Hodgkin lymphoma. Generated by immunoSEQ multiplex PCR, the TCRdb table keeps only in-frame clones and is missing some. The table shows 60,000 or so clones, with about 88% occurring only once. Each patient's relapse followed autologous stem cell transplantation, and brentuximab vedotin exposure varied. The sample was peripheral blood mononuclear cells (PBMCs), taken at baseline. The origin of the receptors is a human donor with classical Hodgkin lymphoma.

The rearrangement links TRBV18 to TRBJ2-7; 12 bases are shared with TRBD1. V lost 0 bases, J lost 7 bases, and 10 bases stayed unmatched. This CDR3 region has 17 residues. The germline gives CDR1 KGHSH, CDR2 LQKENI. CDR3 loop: CASSPPMSGQGAREQYF. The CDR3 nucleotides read TGTGCCAGCTCACCACCGATGTCGGGACAGGGGGCTCGGGAGCAGTACTTC.

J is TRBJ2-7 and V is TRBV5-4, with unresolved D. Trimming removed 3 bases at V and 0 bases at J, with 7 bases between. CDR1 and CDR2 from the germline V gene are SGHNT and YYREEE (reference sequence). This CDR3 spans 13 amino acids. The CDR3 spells CASSSFSSYEQYF. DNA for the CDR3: TGTGCCAGCAGCTCCTTTAGCTCCTACGAGCAGTACTTC.

DNA for the CDR3: TGTGCCAGCAGCGAACAGGTTGGCACCGGGGAGCTGTTTTTT. It translates to CASSEQVGTGELFF. The V and J genes are TRBV7-2 and TRBJ2-2, with a possible D match to TRBD1 (5 bases). The V end was cut by 5 bases, the J end by 4 bases, with 11 bases between. The CDR3 covers 14 residues. Germline values: CDR1 SGHTA, CDR2 FQGNSA.

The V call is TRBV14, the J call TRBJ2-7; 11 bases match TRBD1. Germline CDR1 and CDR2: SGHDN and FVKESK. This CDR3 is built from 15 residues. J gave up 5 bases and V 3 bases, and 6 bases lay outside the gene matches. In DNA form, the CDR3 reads TGTGCCAGCAGCCAGGGACAGGGGGGTAAGGACGAGCAGTACTTC. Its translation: CASSQGQGGKDEQYF. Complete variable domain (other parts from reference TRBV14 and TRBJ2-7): EAGVTQFPSHSVIEKGQTVTLRCDPISGHDNLYWYRRVMGKEIKFLLHFVKESKQDESGMPNNRFLAERTGGTYSTLKVQPAELEDSGVYFCASSQGQGGKDEQYFGPGTRLTVT.

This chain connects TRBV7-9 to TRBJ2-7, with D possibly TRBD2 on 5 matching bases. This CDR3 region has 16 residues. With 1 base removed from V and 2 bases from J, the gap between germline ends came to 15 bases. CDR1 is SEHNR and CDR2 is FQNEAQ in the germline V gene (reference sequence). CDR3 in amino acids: CASSLDVPDLAYEQYF. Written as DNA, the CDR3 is TGTGCCAGCAGCTTAGACGTACCGGACTTAGCCTACGAGCAGTACTTC.

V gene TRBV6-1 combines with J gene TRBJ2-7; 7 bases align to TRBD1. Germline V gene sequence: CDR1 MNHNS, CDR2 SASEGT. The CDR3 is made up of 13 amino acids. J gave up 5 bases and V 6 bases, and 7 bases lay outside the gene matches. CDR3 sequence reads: CASRRTGSDEQYF. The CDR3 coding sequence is TGTGCCAGCAGGCGGACAGGTTCTGACGAGCAGTACTTC.

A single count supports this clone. DNA for the CDR3: TGTGCCAGCAGGAAGGGACAGGGTAGGGAAAAACTGTTTTTT. It translates to CASRKGQGREKLFF. The gene calls are TRBV6-5 and TRBJ1-4; TRBD1 aligns across 9 bases. Germline V CDR1 and CDR2: MNHEY, SVGAGI. V shed 6 bases, J shed 8 bases, and the junction held 7 bases outside the gene matches. CDR3 length: 14 residues.

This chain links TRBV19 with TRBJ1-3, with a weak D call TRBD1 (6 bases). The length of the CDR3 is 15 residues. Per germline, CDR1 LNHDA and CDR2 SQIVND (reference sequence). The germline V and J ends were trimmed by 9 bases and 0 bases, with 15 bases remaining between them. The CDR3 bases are TGTGCCAGCGCCAGACCAGGGGCCTCTGGAAACACCATATATTTT. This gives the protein CASARPGASGNTIYF.

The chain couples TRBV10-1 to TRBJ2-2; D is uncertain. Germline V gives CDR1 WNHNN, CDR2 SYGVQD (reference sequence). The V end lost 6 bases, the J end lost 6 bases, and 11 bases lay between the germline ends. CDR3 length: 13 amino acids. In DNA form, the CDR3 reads TGCGCCAGCAGCCCGATGGCGTCCGGGGAGCTGTTTTTT. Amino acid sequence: CASSPMASGELFF.

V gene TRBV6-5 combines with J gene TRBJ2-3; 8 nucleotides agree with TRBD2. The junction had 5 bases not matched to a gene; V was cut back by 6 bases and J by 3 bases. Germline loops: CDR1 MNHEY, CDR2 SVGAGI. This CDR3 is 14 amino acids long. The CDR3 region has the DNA TGTGCCAGCAGGCCCGGACTAGCAACAGATACGCAGTATTTT. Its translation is CASRPGLATDTQYF.

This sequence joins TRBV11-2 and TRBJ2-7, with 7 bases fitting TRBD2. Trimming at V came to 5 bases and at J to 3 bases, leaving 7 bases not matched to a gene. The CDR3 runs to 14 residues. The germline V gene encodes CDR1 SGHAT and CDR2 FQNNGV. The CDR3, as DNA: TGTGCCAGCAGCCCCACGGGGGGTCGCTACGAGCAGTACTTC. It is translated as CASSPTGGRYEQYF.

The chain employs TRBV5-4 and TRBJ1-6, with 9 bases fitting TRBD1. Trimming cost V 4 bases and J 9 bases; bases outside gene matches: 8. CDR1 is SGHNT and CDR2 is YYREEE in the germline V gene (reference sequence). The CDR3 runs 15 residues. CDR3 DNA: TGTGCCAGCAGCAGCACGGGACAGGGCTTTTCACCCCTCCACTTT. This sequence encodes CASSSTGQGFSPLHF.

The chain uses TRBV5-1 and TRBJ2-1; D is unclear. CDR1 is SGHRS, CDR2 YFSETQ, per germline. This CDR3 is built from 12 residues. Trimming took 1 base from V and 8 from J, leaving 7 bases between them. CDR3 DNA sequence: TGCGCCAGCAGCTTGCTTCTAGATGAGCAGTTCTTC. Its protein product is CASSLLLDEQFF.

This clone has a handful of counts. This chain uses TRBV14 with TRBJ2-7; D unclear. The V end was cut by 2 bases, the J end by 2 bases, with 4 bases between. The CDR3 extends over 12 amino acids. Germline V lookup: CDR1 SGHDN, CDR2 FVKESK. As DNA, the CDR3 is TGTGCCAGCAGCCAACTCCCCTACGAGCAGTACTTC. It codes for CASSQLPYEQYF. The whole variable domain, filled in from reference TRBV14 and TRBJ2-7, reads EAGVTQFPSHSVIEKGQTVTLRCDPISGHDNLYWYRRVMGKEIKFLLHFVKESKQDESGMPNNRFLAERTGGTYSTLKVQPAELEDSGVYFCASSQLPYEQYFGPGTRLTVT.

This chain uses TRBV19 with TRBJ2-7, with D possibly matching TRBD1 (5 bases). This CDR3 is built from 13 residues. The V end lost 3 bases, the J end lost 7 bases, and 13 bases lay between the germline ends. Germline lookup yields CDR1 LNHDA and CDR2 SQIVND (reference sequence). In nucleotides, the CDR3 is TGTGCCAGTAGTATGGGTCAGGGTTGGGAGCAGTACTTC. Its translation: CASSMGQGWEQYF.

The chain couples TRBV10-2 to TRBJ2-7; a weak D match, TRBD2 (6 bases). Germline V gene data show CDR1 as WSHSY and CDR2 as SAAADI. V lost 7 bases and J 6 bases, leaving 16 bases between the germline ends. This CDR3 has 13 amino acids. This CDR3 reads CASNRDSVTEQYF. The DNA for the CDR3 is TGCGCCAGCAACCGGGACTCGGTGACCGAGCAGTACTTC.

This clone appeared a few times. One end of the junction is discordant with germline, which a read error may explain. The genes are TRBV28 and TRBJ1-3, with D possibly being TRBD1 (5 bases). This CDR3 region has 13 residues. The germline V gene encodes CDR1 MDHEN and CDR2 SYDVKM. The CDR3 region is CASRVAGASRANF. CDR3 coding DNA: TGTGCCAGCAGAGTAGCCGGGGCCTCAAGGGCTAATTTT.

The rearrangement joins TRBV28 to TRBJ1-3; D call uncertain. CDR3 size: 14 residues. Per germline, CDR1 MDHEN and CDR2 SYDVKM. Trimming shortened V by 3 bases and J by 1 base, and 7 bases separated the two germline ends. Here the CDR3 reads CASSFLGSGNTIYF. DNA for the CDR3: TGTGCCAGCAGTTTCTTGGGGTCTGGAAACACCATATATTTT.